The 10 T cell receptor beta chains below come from one sample, sequenced in a study of T cell responses to AZD1222 COVID-19 vaccine. Generated by immunoSEQ multiplex PCR, the TCRdb table keeps only in-frame clones and is missing some. The sample lists approximately 92,000 clones, 87% occurring once. The starting material was peripheral blood, obtained on day 0 of AZD1222 vaccination. Receptors were obtained from an adult in good health.

The chain has TRBV30 and TRBJ2-1; no firm D call. Germline V CDR1 and CDR2: GTSNPN, SVGIG (reference sequence). The CDR3 length is 11 residues. The V end was cut by 1 base, the J end by 2 bases, with 0 bases between. The CDR3 protein is CAWSAYNEQFF. In DNA, the CDR3 is TGTGCCTGGAGTGCCTACAATGAGCAGTTCTTC.

This clone occurred once. V is TRBV6-4 and J is TRBJ2-7, with D perhaps matching TRBD2 (5 bases). V lost 7 bases to trimming and J lost 3 bases, with 16 bases between them. This CDR3 has 14 residues. Germline V gene lookup returns CDR1 MRHNA and CDR2 SNTAGT. The CDR3 reads CASTPREGHYEQYV. DNA of the CDR3: TGTGCCAGCACACCCCGGGAAGGTCACTACGAGCAGTACGTC.

V gene TRBV4-1 combines with J gene TRBJ1-1; 7 bases agree with TRBD1. The CDR3 spans 18 residues. From germline, CDR1 is MGHRA and CDR2 YSYEKL. Trimming at V came to 2 bases and at J to 1 base, leaving 13 bases not matched to a gene. CDR3 protein: CASSQQGQVGGRNTEAFF. CDR3 bases: TGCGCCAGCAGCCAACAAGGACAGGTCGGGGGAAGGAACACTGAAGCTTTCTTT.

The rearrangement links TRBV29-1 to TRBJ1-4; D gene uncertain. This CDR3 region has 14 residues. V gave up 4 bases and J gave up 0 bases, with 9 bases separating them. Germline V gives CDR1 SQVTM, CDR2 ANQGSEA. CDR3: CSVAGVATNEKLFF. In nucleotides, the CDR3 is TGCAGCGTTGCCGGGGTTGCAACTAATGAAAAACTGTTTTTT.

This clone has a single count. The chain is built from TRBV3-1 (or the pseudogene TRBV3-2) and TRBJ1-3; 9 bases map to TRBD1. This CDR3 spans 14 amino acids. V lost 2 bases to trimming and J lost 6 bases; unmatched junction nucleotides: 2. The germline gives CDR1 LGHDT, CDR2 YNNKEL (reference sequence). The CDR3 sequence: CASSQYRGQNTIYF. In nucleotides, the CDR3 is TGTGCCAGCAGCCAATACAGGGGGCAAAACACCATATATTTT.

The chain links TRBV9 to TRBJ1-1, with D unresolved. In germline, CDR1 is SGDLS, CDR2 YYNGEE. V gave up 4 bases and J gave up 1 base, with 14 bases separating them. CDR3 size: 15 residues. The CDR3: CASSTHPLGNTEAFF. CDR3 in DNA: TGTGCCAGCAGCACCCACCCGCTGGGGAACACTGAAGCTTTCTTT.

CDR3 sequence: CASSLAPRQGVTVEQFF. The CDR3 nucleotides are TGTGCCAGCAGCTTAGCTCCCCGGCAGGGAGTAACCGTTGAGCAGTTCTTC. The chain has TRBV11-1 and TRBJ2-1, with D possibly being TRBD1 or TRBD2 (5 bases each). Germline CDR1 is SGHAT and CDR2 is FQDESV (reference sequence). The CDR3 is 17 amino acids. The V end lost 0 bases, the J end lost 9 bases, and 21 bases lay between the germline ends.

V gene TRBV5-1 combines with J gene TRBJ1-1; D gene unclear. There are 14 residues in the CDR3. Trimming took 2 bases from V and 0 from J, leaving 8 bases between them. Germline V lookup: CDR1 SGHRS, CDR2 YFSETQ. CDR3 residues: CASSFEGMNTEAFF. The CDR3 DNA is TGCGCCAGCAGCTTTGAAGGGATGAACACTGAAGCTTTCTTT.

Turning to this clone: Germline is not matched at one junction end, which may reflect a read error. This chain links TRBV5-1 with TRBJ2-3; no clear D gene. Looked up from germline, CDR1 is SGHRS and CDR2 is YFSETQ. This CDR3 comprises 14 residues. The CDR3 DNA reads as TGTGCCAGCAGCTCCGATAGGGGCACAGATACGCAGTATTTT. Amino acids: CASSSDRGTDTQYF.

The chain employs TRBV6-5 and TRBJ1-5, with 7 bases that match TRBD1. Germline loops: CDR1 MNHEY, CDR2 SVGAGI. V trimming: 8 bases; J trimming: 3 bases; junction bases outside the gene matches: 7. The CDR3 length is 14 residues. The CDR3 coding sequence is TGTGCCAGCTCAACAGGGGAAACCAATCAGCCCCAGCATTTT. It is translated as CASSTGETNQPQHF.